This T cell receptor (beta chain) was sequenced for a study of shared clonotypes between healthy human individuals. The CDR3 is 14 residues long. Trimming removed 3 bases from V and 2 bases from J, with 11 bases in between. The germline gives CDR1 MDHEN, CDR2 SYDVKM. As to this clone: Different DNA sequences within this sample yield the same CDR3.

The table came from immunoSEQ multiplex PCR; TCRdb's copy has only in-frame clones and leaves some out. The data show 1,400,000 or so clones, 98% seen once. The TCR was taken from a man under 40 in good health. V usage is TRBV28 and J usage is TRBJ2-7; tentatively, D is TRBD2 (5 bases). Sequenced material: naive CD4+ T cells sorted from blood. Described subset: CD45RA+ positively selected. The DNA for the CDR3 is TGTGCCAGCAGTTTGTCCGGGAAGCCCTACGAGCAGTACTTC. Encoded protein: CASSLSGKPYEQYF.